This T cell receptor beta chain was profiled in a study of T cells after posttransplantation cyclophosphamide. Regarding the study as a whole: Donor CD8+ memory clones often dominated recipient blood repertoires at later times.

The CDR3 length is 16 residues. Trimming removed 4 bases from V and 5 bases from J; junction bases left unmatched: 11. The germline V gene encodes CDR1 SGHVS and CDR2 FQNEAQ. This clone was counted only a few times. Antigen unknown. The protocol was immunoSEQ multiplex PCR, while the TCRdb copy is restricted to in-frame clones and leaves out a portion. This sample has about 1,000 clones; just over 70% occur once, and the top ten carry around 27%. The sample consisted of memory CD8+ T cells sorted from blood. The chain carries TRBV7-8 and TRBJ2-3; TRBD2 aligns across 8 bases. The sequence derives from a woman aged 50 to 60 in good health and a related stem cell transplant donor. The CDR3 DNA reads TGTGCCAGCAGCTCCTGGCTAACGGGAGGGCTAGATACGCAGTATTTT. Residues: CASSSWLTGGLDTQYF.